This entry lists 17 T cell receptor beta chains sequenced from one sample in a study of CD8+ T cells in alopecia areata. It was cDNA, reverse transcribed from extracted RNA, that served as the sequencing template. The assay was immunoSEQ multiplex PCR, and TCRdb's table has in-frame clones only and misses some. The sample gives 140,000 to 150,000 clones, around 51% of which show up once; around 1% is in the top ten. The sequenced sample was CD4+ T cells sorted from blood, obtained at week 0. The receptors derive from a human donor with alopecia areata.

The rearrangement joins TRBV30 to TRBJ2-7; D may be TRBD2 (6 bases). There are 15 residues in the CDR3. Germline V gene data show CDR1 as GTSNPN and CDR2 as SVGIG (reference sequence). The V and J ends lost 1 base and 3 bases respectively, with 16 bases between them. This CDR3 is CAWSEGGIRGYEQYF. For the CDR3, the DNA is TGTGCCTGGAGTGAGGGCGGGATCAGAGGCTACGAGCAGTACTTC.

The genes are TRBV25-1 and TRBJ2-1; the D gene is possibly TRBD1 (6 bases). CDR1 and CDR2 (germline): MGHDK, SYGVNS. The ends were cut back, 2 bases at V and 2 bases at J, with 13 bases in the middle. The CDR3 sequence is 16 residues long. Here the CDR3 reads CASSERDIATYNEQFF. CDR3 in DNA: TGTGCCAGCAGTGAACGGGACATAGCAACCTACAATGAGCAGTTCTTC.

The chain carries TRBV25-1 and TRBJ1-3; D may be TRBD1 (6 bases). V lost 8 bases and J lost 1, with 18 bases in between. There are 16 residues in the CDR3. CDR1 is MGHDK and CDR2 is SYGVNS in the germline V gene. Here the CDR3 reads CASGVAQGISGNTIYF. Here the CDR3 DNA reads TGTGCCAGCGGGGTGGCGCAGGGGATATCTGGAAACACCATATATTTT. The full variable domain, with the rest looked up from reference TRBV25-1 and TRBJ1-3, is EADIYQTPRYLVIGTGKKITLECSQTMGHDKMYWYQQDPGMELHLIHYSYGVNSTEKGDLSSESTVSRIRTEHFPLTLESARPSHTSQYLCASGVAQGISGNTIYFGEGSWLTVV.

This chain links TRBV29-1 with TRBJ2-7; D might be TRBD1 or TRBD2, each matching 5 bases. The CDR3 length is 13 residues. V dropped 4 bases and J dropped 2 bases, with 12 bases sitting between them. Germline V gene data show CDR1 as SQVTM and CDR2 as ANQGSEA. Here the CDR3 DNA reads TGCAGCGTTGGGGACCCCGACCCCTACGAGCAGTACTTC. As protein: CSVGDPDPYEQYF.

This clone was counted ten times or more. The V and J genes are TRBV7-8 and TRBJ1-4; the match to TRBD1 covers 10 bases. CDR1 is SGHVS and CDR2 is FQNEAQ in the germline V gene. There are 15 residues in the CDR3. Trimming took 5 bases from V and 6 from J; bases not matched to a gene: 6. CDR3 nucleotide sequence: TGTGCCAGCAGCCATCCGGGACAGGGGTATGAAAAACTGTTTTTT. Its protein product is CASSHPGQGYEKLFF.

J is TRBJ2-7 and V is TRBV15; D is unresolved. This CDR3 is 12 amino acids long. From germline, CDR1 is LNHNV and CDR2 YYDKDF (reference sequence). Trimming shortened V by 2 bases and J by 4 bases, and 6 bases separated the two germline ends. CDR3 bases: TGTGCCACCAGCAGAAATCTGTACGAGCAGTACTTC. Translation: CATSRNLYEQYF.

This chain uses TRBV5-1 with TRBJ2-6; 10 nucleotides line up with TRBD2. CDR3 length: 17 residues. CDR1 is SGHRS and CDR2 is YFSETQ in the germline V gene. V dropped 0 bases and J dropped 4; count of bases not matched to a gene: 4. The CDR3 loop is CASSLATSGIGANVLTF. CDR3 bases: TGCGCCAGCAGCTTGGCCACTAGCGGGATCGGGGCCAACGTCCTGACTTTC.

The chain links TRBV29-1 to TRBJ2-5; D is undetermined. This CDR3 region has 11 residues. The V and J ends lost 4 bases and 4 bases respectively, with 7 bases between them. Germline loops: CDR1 SQVTM, CDR2 ANQGSEA. In nucleotides, the CDR3 is TGCAGCGTTGTGATCGGAGAGACCCAGTACTTC. Protein: CSVVIGETQYF.

This clone came up a few times. V is TRBV11-1 and J is TRBJ2-2, with 10 bases lining up with TRBD1. From germline, CDR1 is SGHAT and CDR2 FQDESV (reference sequence). After removal of 5 bases from V and 3 bases from J, the junction contained 3 bases not matched to a gene. This CDR3 spans 15 amino acids. The CDR3 reads CASSAGTGDTGELFF. CDR3 nucleotides: TGTGCCAGCAGCGCCGGGACAGGGGACACCGGGGAGCTGTTTTTT.

This clone was counted many times. Within the sample, other DNA sequences also encode this same CDR3. The chain couples TRBV28 to TRBJ2-7; 9 nucleotides align to TRBD1. Germline assignment: CDR1 MDHEN and CDR2 SYDVKM. The V and J ends lost 4 bases and 3 bases, in that order; junction bases with no gene match: 1. CDR3 length: 13 residues. DNA for the CDR3: TGTGCCAGCAGTTCGGGACAGGGCTACGAGCAGTACTTC. It specifies CASSSGQGYEQYF.

The rearrangement joins TRBV2 to TRBJ1-5; no clear D gene. CDR1 and CDR2 from the germline V gene are SNHLY and FYNNEI. The CDR3 covers 15 residues. V was trimmed by 6 bases and J by 5 bases, leaving 17 bases between them. The CDR3: CASRSRAAWDQPQHF. The CDR3 region has the DNA TGTGCCAGCAGGAGTCGGGCAGCCTGGGATCAGCCCCAGCATTTT.

This chain links TRBV6-5 with TRBJ1-5; D is unclear. The germline V gene encodes CDR1 MNHEY and CDR2 SVGAGI. The CDR3 has 14 residues. Trimming left V 4 bases short and J 5 bases short, with 12 bases between. CDR3 in DNA: TGTGCCAGCAGTTTTCGGCACTCGGATCAGCCCCAGCATTTT. Protein product: CASSFRHSDQPQHF.

This clone has only a few counts. The chain links TRBV6-5 to TRBJ1-5, with D possibly matching TRBD1 (6 bases). Trimming took 6 bases from V and 5 from J, leaving 11 bases between them. CDR1 MNHEY and CDR2 SVGAGI come from the germline V gene. The CDR3 is made up of 13 amino acids. DNA for the CDR3: TGTGCCAGCAGACATAGACAGGATCAGCCCCAGCATTTT. This gives the protein CASRHRQDQPQHF.

CDR3 in DNA: TGTGCCAGCAGCTTGGGGGACTTTCAGGGCTACACCTTC. This translates into CASSLGDFQGYTF. This chain joins TRBV7-2 and TRBJ1-2; possible D gene TRBD1, 5 bases. The CDR3 is 13 residues long. Trimming took 3 bases from V and 8 from J, leaving 13 bases between them. Germline lookup yields CDR1 SGHTA and CDR2 FQGNSA.

The genes are TRBV5-1 and TRBJ1-1; 7 positions match TRBD1. CDR1 is SGHRS and CDR2 is YFSETQ in the germline V gene. J lost 4 bases, V lost 2 bases, and 5 bases had no gene match. The CDR3 runs to 14 residues. CDR3 sequence (DNA): TGCGCCAGCAGCTTCGGACAGGTGGTCACTGAAGCTTTCTTT. Protein: CASSFGQVVTEAFF.

The V call is TRBV29-1, the J call TRBJ1-1; possible D gene TRBD1, 5 bases. CDR3 size: 13 residues. Germline loops: CDR1 SQVTM, CDR2 ANQGSEA. Trimming removed 2 bases from V and 1 base from J, with 8 bases in between. CDR3 DNA sequence: TGCAGCGTTGAAAGACAGCAGAACACTGAAGCTTTCTTT. This translates into CSVERQQNTEAFF.

This clone was counted only a few times. The rearrangement uses TRBV5-1 and TRBJ2-5; D may match TRBD1 or TRBD2 (5 bases each). CDR1 is SGHRS and CDR2 is YFSETQ in the germline V gene. V lost 6 bases, J lost 5 bases, and 17 bases lay in between. The CDR3 has 14 amino acids. For the CDR3, the DNA is TGCGCCAGCAACCGGGACCGGGTTCTGGAGACCCAGTACTTC. Encoded protein: CASNRDRVLETQYF.